This TCR beta chain was captured in a study of identical twins. V was clipped by 1 base and J by 0 bases, with 9 bases between them. This CDR3 has 15 residues. Germline CDR1 MNHEY, CDR2 SMNVEV (reference sequence). This clonotype was recorded many times. Its cognate antigen is unknown. Study results and caveats: When twins shared out-of-frame alpha sequences, those sequences had excess low generation probability. Fewer insertions were carried by abundant cord blood beta clonotypes, but none was seen in memory repertoires.

cDNA molecules carried unique molecular identifiers, and template switching added a universal primer site. Via MiXCR, TCRdb re-called the 5' RACE reads, giving one row per CDR3 protein. The sample holds just under 650,000 distinct CDR3 sequences; about 7.6% are singletons and the top ten take 1.6%. This sample was shared with a second study, whose subject was yellow fever vaccine responses in identical twins.

The sequenced material came from PBMCs. The genes are TRBV27 and TRBJ1-1; D is undetermined. The origin of this receptor is a woman aged 18-29 years in good health. The CDR3: CASSLFAVMNTEAFF. The CDR3 bases are TGTGCCAGCAGTTTATTTGCGGTAATGAACACTGAAGCTTTCTTT.